The clone carrying this T cell receptor (beta chain) appeared a few times. Its antigen is as yet unknown. The sample belongs to a study of post-analysis software for immune sequencing data. The study's findings and limits: Patients carried roughly 5 TRBV segments more frequently than controls did, and TRBV5-6, TRBV5-1 and TRBV20-1 were among them.

The CDR3 has 16 residues. The V gene's germline CDR1 is MDHEN and CDR2 SYDVKM. V was trimmed by 5 bases and J by 5 bases, leaving 22 bases between them. Incorporated into the TCR beta cDNA libraries were unique molecular identifiers, which served to reduce PCR and sequencing biases. Using its own MiXCR run on the PCR reads, TCRdb lists one record per CDR3 protein. This table has roughly 200,000 distinct CDR3 sequences, approximately 29% appearing once. The chain joins TRBV28 to TRBJ2-7; perhaps D is TRBD1 or TRBD2 (6 bases each). Sequenced input: blood. This TCR derives from a girl aged 2 to 17 with multiple sclerosis. The CDR3 loop reads CASSLGSGEQGDEQYF. CDR3 DNA sequence: TGTGCCAGCAGTCTAGGGTCGGGAGAACAGGGCGACGAGCAGTACTTC.